The present TCR beta chain was sequenced within a study of shared clonotypes between healthy human individuals. Overall study: Three plates were used per donor for CD4 naive, three for CD4 memory, two for CD8 naive and one for CD8 memory.

Overall study findings and caveats: In general, naive subsets displayed greater estimated richness than memory subsets did. Non-shared clonotypes showed lower generation probabilities than clonotypes common to all four donors.

The germline V gene encodes CDR1 SSHAT and CDR2 FNYEAQ (reference sequence). CDR3 length equals 15 residues. Details on this clone: Its antigen is unidentified. A junction boundary mismatches the germline segment, possibly from a read error.

Profiled with immunoSEQ multiplex PCR; TCRdb holds only in-frame clones, not every one. Here the sample spans a few million clones, 90% to 95% being singletons. The chain joins TRBV7-7 to TRBJ2-1; 8 bases match TRBD2. This clonotype was obtained from a man between 18 and 35 years old in good health. Sequenced material: naive CD4+ T cells sorted from blood. Subset of the sample: CD45RA+ positively selected. This chain's CDR3 is CASSLTGGPTNEQFF. The CDR3 DNA reads TGTGCTAGCAGCTTAACGGGAGGGCCTACTAATGAGCAGTTCTTC.